Listed below are T cell receptor beta chains from one sample, sequenced in a study of T cell repertoires in cytomegalovirus infection. Their antigens remain unidentified. MiXCR, applied by TCRdb to the reads, yields one record per CDR3 protein. The sample contains 650,000 to 900,000 distinct CDR3 sequences, less than 35% of which appear only once. The material was cultured CD8+ T cells from PBMCs, obtained from culture after CMV antigen stimulation. These receptors were taken from a human donor in good health (CMV status not recorded). Some clones in this sample may be carry-over from other donors' samples. CDR3s leave out the opening cysteine and the closing phenylalanine or tryptophan. Rows may omit the clone size; those that give it use once, few, many or a size class.

CDR3 protein,V gene,clone size,J gene
ASSLATPGQGVYGYT,TRBV7-2,.,TRBJ1-2
ASSPRTSVYNEQF,TRBV9,.,TRBJ2-1
ASSLRTSGVETQY,TRBV7-6,.,TRBJ2-5
ASSHKGQGDTEAF,TRBV4-1,.,TRBJ1-1
ASTMSGGSETQY,TRBV11-2,few,TRBJ2-5
ASSLVSGVGETQY,TRBV27,few,TRBJ2-5
ASSPGLVPGEQY,TRBV5-3,few,TRBJ2-7
ASSPREESYEQY,TRBV7-9,few,TRBJ2-7
ASSNRVYNEQF,TRBV6-5,.,TRBJ2-1
ASSPEAGAQDEQF,TRBV11-3,.,TRBJ2-1
ASTGGYFNEQF,TRBV7-6,.,TRBJ2-1
ASSESGSGNQPQH,TRBV25-1,.,TRBJ1-5
ASSLLGPTNEKLF,TRBV7-8,.,TRBJ1-4
ASNDVAGDPFEQY,TRBV6-1,.,TRBJ2-7
ASSPWTGTVVSEAF,TRBV5-1,.,TRBJ1-1
ASSSTGTHSGPDTQY,TRBV7-9,.,TRBJ2-3
ASSHTTGWMGEQY,TRBV12-3/TRBV12-4,few,TRBJ2-7
ASSQIGANQPQH,TRBV4-1,few,TRBJ1-5
ASSLKAITEAF,TRBV12-3/TRBV12-4,.,TRBJ1-1
ASSLETGGEQY,TRBV7-6,few,TRBJ2-7
ASSLGLQGEFGYT,TRBV12-3/TRBV12-4,few,TRBJ1-2
SAKEGDAGYT,TRBV29-1,few,TRBJ1-2
ASTQGGYNEQF,TRBV7-9,few,TRBJ2-1
ASSSAAMNTEAF,TRBV6-6,.,TRBJ1-1
ASSILSGLAGELF,TRBV7-9,few,TRBJ2-2
ASSLDYSELGGYT,TRBV7-9,.,TRBJ1-2
TSRDAYEQY,TRBV7-8,once,TRBJ2-7
ASSPTPSYEQY,TRBV9,many,TRBJ2-7
ASSLAAPGEGEQF,TRBV27,.,TRBJ2-1
ASSPRGRTEAF,TRBV7-6,few,TRBJ1-1
ASRGGETNEKLF,TRBV12-3/TRBV12-4,few,TRBJ1-4
ASSYSLESTDTQY,TRBV6-6,.,TRBJ2-3
ASSSILAGGSRYREQY,TRBV6-6,.,TRBJ2-7
ATRRLGEAF,TRBV11-2,.,TRBJ1-1
ATFDRDYGYT,TRBV2,.,TRBJ1-2
ASSPTIPGQGNFGYT,TRBV7-9,many,TRBJ1-2
ASGLGTDEAF,TRBV12-5,many,TRBJ1-1
ASSLEAEPTEAF,TRBV12-3/TRBV12-4,few,TRBJ1-1
AISDEGGSSYNSPLH,TRBV10-3,.,TRBJ1-6
ASSITGRLF,TRBV5-8,once,TRBJ1-4
ASSFLNYAGTSGASTRNEQF,TRBV7-9,many,TRBJ2-1
TSSSPTTGGSANYGYT,TRBV5-4,.,TRBJ1-2
ASALRQGTHEQY,TRBV4-1,.,TRBJ2-7
ASRKTGGSGNTIY,TRBV12-3/TRBV12-4,.,TRBJ1-3